These T cell receptor beta chains were read from a single sample in a study of T cell changes during pregnancy in multiple sclerosis. Generated by immunoSEQ multiplex PCR, the TCRdb table keeps only in-frame clones and is missing some. The top ten hold approximately 0.49% of the sample, which has around 50,000 clones, 94% seen once. This specimen consisted of CD4+ T cells from peripheral blood mononuclear cells, obtained in the first trimester of pregnancy. These receptors all stem from a female donor with multiple sclerosis, enrolled in a pregnancy study. CDR3s include the opening cysteine and the closing phenylalanine or tryptophan. A clone size is listed for some rows: how often the clone was seen (once, few, many), or a class if it is expanded.

abundance: NA
v_gene: TRBV18
CDR3aa: CASSPLPGQVFSEAFF

abundance: once
v_gene: TRBV4-1
CDR3aa: CASSQRGITGELFF

abundance: NA
v_gene: TRBV6-5
CDR3aa: CASTQQGVQYF

abundance: NA
v_gene: TRBV19
CDR3aa: CASSIGEIAGWSKNIQYF

abundance: once
v_gene: TRBV5-1
CDR3aa: CASSSGQGQNTEAFF

abundance: once
v_gene: TRBV5-1
CDR3aa: CASSWGTGDGYTF

abundance: medium-sized
v_gene: TRBV25-1
CDR3aa: CASSIGTGGGNTEAFF

abundance: NA
v_gene: TRBV7-2
CDR3aa: CASSRGGSLYSYEQYF

abundance: NA
v_gene: TRBV2
CDR3aa: CASSESGQLNSNQPQHF

abundance: NA
v_gene: TRBV5-1
CDR3aa: CASSQDGQGRNEQFF

abundance: NA
v_gene: TRBV7-8
CDR3aa: CASSLTRLSNQPQHF

abundance: NA
v_gene: TRBV27
CDR3aa: CASSLRQGAREKLLF

abundance: NA
v_gene: TRBV19
CDR3aa: CASSMGQGAGDTQYF

abundance: NA
v_gene: TRBV14
CDR3aa: CASSLVGGLLAFF

abundance: NA
v_gene: TRBV10-1
CDR3aa: CASRAGANTGELFF

abundance: NA
v_gene: TRBV13
CDR3aa: CASSSRLAGHQGDTQYF